The TCR beta chain described here comes from a study of cytomegalovirus exposure and HLA in healthy donors. V was trimmed by 5 bases and J by 5 bases, leaving 9 bases between them. The CDR3 sequence is 12 residues long. Per germline, CDR1 MGHDK and CDR2 SYGVNS. As regards this clone: Its antigen remains unidentified.

Study observations and caveats: Researchers reported in a later analysis that a missense DCLRE1C variant was tied to TCR beta V- and J-gene trimming. Specificity of a few CMV-associated chains for CMV antigens was verified in vitro. Prior analysis indicated that the majority of TCR beta V segments exhibited productivity approximately 87% or approximately 30% of the time. Links to common viral pathogens appeared, in a later analysis, for several of the most significant clusters.

A multiplex PCR was run with 60 Vbeta primers and 13 Jbeta primers. Clones were sequenced by immunoSEQ multiplex PCR, and TCRdb holds only the in-frame ones, with some missing. Of about 160,000 clones detected, around three quarters appear once; the ten largest clones hold 1%. This sequence was found in a woman in her forties or fifties in good health and CMV-seropositive. V is TRBV25-1 and J is TRBJ1-1; no firm D call. The sequenced sample was PBMCs. CDR3 region: CASSSRVTEAFF. The CDR3 DNA follows: TGTGCCAGCAGTAGCCGGGTAACTGAAGCTTTCTTT.